This is a list of T cell receptor beta chains from one sample in a study of a mutant IDH1 vaccine in newly diagnosed glioma. Some clones are missing from TCRdb's copy, which holds only in-frame ones; the method was immunoSEQ multiplex PCR. The data contain approximately 70,000 clones, 80% to 90% of them singletons. Sequencing was performed on PBMCs, taken from a glioma patient treated with radiotherapy, temozolomide or both. These receptors were collected from a man younger than 45 with glioma. Each CDR3 is given with its conserved first and last residue. The order of the fields is D gene, V gene, clone size, J gene, CDR3 protein, CDR3 DNA. The D gene is left open where the match is weak. Clone size appears in some rows only: once, few, many, or a class for an expanded clone.

d_call: .; v_call: TRBV29-1; clone_size: .; j_call: TRBJ1-1; cdr3_aa: CSTYRNTEAFF; cdr3_nt: TGCAGCACCTACAGGAACACTGAAGCTTTCTTT
d_call: .; v_call: TRBV29-1; clone_size: once; j_call: TRBJ2-5; cdr3_aa: CSVEGDGNF; cdr3_nt: TGCAGCGTTGAAGGGGACGGGAACTTC
d_call: TRBD1; v_call: TRBV29-1; clone_size: .; j_call: TRBJ1-2; cdr3_aa: CSVPLSGGFSGYTF; cdr3_nt: TGCAGCGTTCCCCTCTCAGGGGGATTTTCTGGCTACACCTTC
d_call: .; v_call: TRBV30; clone_size: .; j_call: TRBJ1-5; cdr3_aa: CAWSSGQNQPQHF; cdr3_nt: TGTGCCTGGAGTAGCGGACAGAATCAGCCCCAGCATTTT
d_call: TRBD1; v_call: TRBV4-2; clone_size: few; j_call: TRBJ1-2; cdr3_aa: CASSQASGGDGGYTF; cdr3_nt: TGTGCCAGCAGCCAAGCGTCAGGGGGGGATGGTGGCTACACCTTC
d_call: TRBD1; v_call: TRBV29-1; clone_size: .; j_call: TRBJ2-1; cdr3_aa: CSSTRDRVSGQFF; cdr3_nt: TGCAGCTCCACCCGGGACAGGGTTTCGGGGCAGTTCTTC
d_call: .; v_call: TRBV28; clone_size: .; j_call: TRBJ1-1; cdr3_aa: CASRGTVEAFF; cdr3_nt: TGTGCCAGCAGAGGGACTGTTGAAGCTTTCTTT
d_call: .; v_call: TRBV6-1; clone_size: .; j_call: TRBJ1-6; cdr3_aa: CASTAAVVPLHF; cdr3_nt: TGTGCCAGCACGGCAGCGGTCGTCCCCCTCCACTTT
d_call: .; v_call: TRBV7-9; clone_size: .; j_call: TRBJ1-3; cdr3_aa: CASSLEWGSGDSGNTIYF; cdr3_nt: TGTGCCAGCAGCTTAGAGTGGGGGTCTGGGGACTCTGGAAACACCATATATTTT
d_call: TRBD2; v_call: TRBV6-6; clone_size: once; j_call: TRBJ2-5; cdr3_aa: CASSYSSSGGQETQYF; cdr3_nt: TGTGCCAGCAGTTACTCGTCAAGCGGGGGCCAAGAGACCCAGTACTTC
d_call: TRBD1; v_call: TRBV5-4; clone_size: .; j_call: TRBJ2-7; cdr3_aa: CASSPLDRDYEQYF; cdr3_nt: TGTGCCAGCAGCCCGTTGGACAGGGACTACGAGCAGTACTTC
d_call: TRBD1; v_call: TRBV10-2; clone_size: .; j_call: TRBJ1-5; cdr3_aa: CASSGSRQGGIQPQHF; cdr3_nt: TGCGCCAGCAGTGGGTCACGACAGGGTGGGATCCAGCCCCAGCATTTT
d_call: .; v_call: TRBV9; clone_size: .; j_call: TRBJ2-7; cdr3_aa: CASSQQVFGYEQYF; cdr3_nt: TGTGCCAGCAGCCAACAAGTTTTTGGCTACGAGCAGTACTTC
d_call: TRBD1; v_call: TRBV7-8; clone_size: .; j_call: TRBJ2-7; cdr3_aa: CASSRGQVNYEQYF; cdr3_nt: TGTGCCAGCAGTCGTGGACAGGTAAACTACGAGCAGTACTTC
d_call: TRBD1; v_call: TRBV25-1; clone_size: .; j_call: TRBJ1-6; cdr3_aa: CASSVIDRDNSPLHF; cdr3_nt: TGTGCCAGCAGTGTCATTGACAGGGACAATTCACCCCTCCACTTT
d_call: .; v_call: TRBV5-6; clone_size: .; j_call: TRBJ1-3; cdr3_aa: CASSLGRGDTIYF; cdr3_nt: TGTGCCAGCAGCTTGGGCCGCGGGGACACCATATATTTT
d_call: TRBD1; v_call: TRBV15; clone_size: .; j_call: TRBJ1-6; cdr3_aa: CATSRGDRGWYNSPLHF; cdr3_nt: TGTGCCACCAGCAGAGGGGACAGGGGGTGGTATAATTCACCCCTCCACTTT
d_call: .; v_call: TRBV2; clone_size: .; j_call: TRBJ1-6; cdr3_aa: CASLRGNSPLHF; cdr3_nt: TGTGCCAGCCTTAGGGGAAATTCACCCCTCCACTTT
d_call: TRBD2; v_call: TRBV5-1; clone_size: .; j_call: TRBJ2-2; cdr3_aa: CASSIGTSGVVGELFF; cdr3_nt: TGCGCCAGCAGCATCGGGACTAGCGGGGTTGTCGGGGAGCTGTTTTTT
d_call: .; v_call: TRBV7-9; clone_size: .; j_call: TRBJ2-5; cdr3_aa: CASSSMGTRSETQYF; cdr3_nt: TGTGCCAGCAGCAGCATGGGGACGCGGTCAGAGACCCAGTACTTC
d_call: TRBD1; v_call: TRBV14; clone_size: .; j_call: TRBJ2-1; cdr3_aa: CASSLRQGYDNEQFF; cdr3_nt: TGTGCCAGCAGCCTACGACAGGGCTATGACAATGAGCAGTTCTTC